Each of the 21 T cell receptor beta chains below was sequenced from the same sample in a study of blood T cell repertoires in COVID-19. TCRdb keeps only in-frame clones here, not all; method: immunoSEQ multiplex PCR. Of under 50,000 clones listed, around 80% were seen once; the top ten hold around 53%. Sequencing was performed on peripheral blood. Source of these receptors: a man between 65 and 85 years old with acute or convalescent COVID-19.

The chain has TRBV7-3 and TRBJ1-2; D ambiguous. V was shortened by 4 bases and J by 4 bases, with 10 bases between the two germline ends. From germline, CDR1 is SGHTA and CDR2 FQGTGA. The CDR3 runs 13 residues. CDR3 protein: CASSSQKFYGYTF. For the CDR3, the DNA is TGTGCCAGCAGCTCACAGAAGTTCTATGGCTACACCTTC.

The CDR3 sequence is CASSPTTRETQYF. In nucleotides, the CDR3 is TGTGCCAGCAGCCCCACCACCCGGGAGACCCAGTACTTC. V usage is TRBV6-5 and J usage is TRBJ2-5; D gene ambiguous. V lost 6 bases, J lost 5 bases, and 13 bases lay in between. The CDR3 is 13 residues long. The germline V gene encodes CDR1 MNHEY and CDR2 SVGAGI.

Comments on this clone: This clone may be a read error of a much larger clone one base away. Other DNA sequences of this sample code for an identical CDR3. The CDR3 sequence is CASSVAGTSDDEQFF. CDR3 nucleotides: TGTGCCAGTAGCGTCGCCGGGACTAGCGATGATGAGCAGTTCTTC. This chain connects TRBV9 to TRBJ2-1; the match to TRBD2 covers 10 bases. The CDR3 contains 15 residues. Germline-derived CDR1 and CDR2 are SGDLS and YYNGEE.

In its sample, this clone was seen once. The genes are TRBV30 and TRBJ2-1, with 9 bases fitting TRBD2. Germline V gives CDR1 GTSNPN, CDR2 SVGIG (reference sequence). CDR3 length: 13 amino acids. Unmatched junction bases numbered 11, after V lost 7 bases and J lost 10 bases. CDR3 amino acids: CASSRLAEVEQFF. The CDR3 bases are TGTGCCTCCTCCCGACTAGCGGAGGTAGAGCAGTTCTTC.

This rearrangement joins TRBV5-4 to TRBJ2-1; tentatively, D is TRBD1 (6 bases). The germline V gene encodes CDR1 SGHNT and CDR2 YYREEE (reference sequence). The CDR3 runs 12 residues. V was pared by 9 bases and J by 3 bases, with 10 bases between. CDR3 nucleotides: TGTGCCACCCTGGGACACTACAATGAGCAGTTCTTC. Protein sequence: CATLGHYNEQFF.

The gene calls are TRBV28 and TRBJ1-3; TRBD1 might be the D (5 bases). Germline values: CDR1 MDHEN, CDR2 SYDVKM. V shed 7 bases and J shed 4 bases, with 17 bases lying between them. The CDR3 has 15 residues. CDR3 DNA sequence: TGTGCCAGCACCTTCGGAGGGGCGCGGGGAAACACCATATATTTT. Its translation: CASTFGGARGNTIYF. The entire variable domain, with the rest obtained from reference TRBV28 and TRBJ1-3, is as follows: DVKVTQSSRYLVKRTGEKVFLECVQDMDHENMFWYRQDPGLGLRLIYFSYDVKMKEKGDIPEGYSVSREKKERFSLILESASTNQTSMYLCASTFGGARGNTIYFGEGSWLTVV.

The rearrangement links TRBV29-1 to TRBJ2-5; a possible D gene is TRBD2 (5 bases). From germline, CDR1 is SQVTM and CDR2 ANQGSEA. V lost 8 bases to trimming and J lost 4 bases, with 17 bases between them. This CDR3 spans 13 amino acids. The CDR3 sequence is CSYGNGMPETQYF. For the CDR3, the DNA is TGCAGCTACGGGAACGGGATGCCAGAGACCCAGTACTTC.

The V and J genes are TRBV2 and TRBJ1-1; possible D gene TRBD1, 5 bases. Germline V gives CDR1 SNHLY, CDR2 FYNNEI. V was shortened by 7 bases and J by 1 base, with 19 bases between the two germline ends. This CDR3 is 16 amino acids long. This CDR3 reads CASNQFEARENTEAFF. The DNA for the CDR3 is TGTGCCAGCAACCAATTTGAAGCCAGGGAGAACACTGAAGCTTTCTTT.

The rearrangement uses TRBV12-3 or TRBV12-4 and TRBJ1-1; D unresolved. V lost 2 bases to trimming and J lost 1 base, with 5 bases between them. The CDR3 is 13 amino acids. In DNA, the CDR3 is TGTGCCAGCAGTTTAACTGAGAACACTGAAGCTTTCTTT. Its protein product is CASSLTENTEAFF.

The rearrangement joins TRBV15 to TRBJ1-6; D not resolved. The CDR3 is made up of 14 amino acids. Germline CDR1 is LNHNV and CDR2 is YYDKDF (reference sequence). Trimming removed 1 base from V and 11 bases from J, with 12 bases in between. The CDR3 coding sequence is TGTGCCACCAGCAGAGCATTTACGGGAACACCCCTCCACTTT. Its protein product is CATSRAFTGTPLHF.

The chain combines TRBV6-5 with TRBJ1-6, with 7 bases matching TRBD1. Germline CDR1 and CDR2: MNHEY and SVGAGI. The V and J ends lost 7 bases and 13 bases, in that order; junction bases with no gene match: 16. The CDR3 sequence is 15 residues long. The CDR3 DNA reads as TGTGCCAGCATCCAGGGGGGTACATCTCTGCACCCCCTCCACTTT. It is translated as CASIQGGTSLHPLHF.

This rearrangement joins TRBV5-1 to TRBJ1-1; D not certain. V was trimmed by 4 bases and J by 3 bases, leaving 10 bases between them. The CDR3 consists of 13 residues. The germline gives CDR1 SGHRS, CDR2 YFSETQ. The CDR3 DNA reads as TGCGCCAGCAGCCAGAGGCAGCACACTGAAGCTTTCTTT. The encoded protein is CASSQRQHTEAFF.

This sequence joins TRBV5-1 and TRBJ2-1; TRBD1 aligns across 7 bases. After removal of 4 bases from V and 3 bases from J, the junction contained 13 bases not matched to a gene. The CDR3 totals 17 residues. Germline lookup yields CDR1 SGHRS and CDR2 YFSETQ. CDR3 region: CASSPQPGTVNYNEQFF. The CDR3 bases are TGCGCCAGCAGCCCGCAACCCGGGACAGTGAACTACAATGAGCAGTTCTTC. The variable domain in full, completed from reference TRBV5-1 and TRBJ2-1, reads KAGVTQTPRYLIKTRGQQVTLSCSPISGHRSVSWYQQTPGQGLQFLFEYFSETQRNKGNFPGRFSGRQFSNSRSEMNVSTLELGDSALYLCASSPQPGTVNYNEQFFGPGTRLTVL.

The chain combines TRBV5-5 with TRBJ1-3; no firm D call. The germline CDR1 and CDR2 sequences are SGHKS and YYEKEE (reference sequence). Trimming left V 0 bases short and J 4 bases short, with 2 bases between. The CDR3 is 12 amino acids. The CDR3 loop is CASSLAGNTIYF. CDR3 coding DNA: TGTGCCAGCAGCTTGGCAGGAAACACCATATATTTT.

The chain recombines TRBV7-9 with TRBJ2-7; 14 positions agree with TRBD2. The CDR3 has 18 amino acids. Trimming cost V 1 base and J 7 bases; bases outside gene matches: 12. The germline V gene encodes CDR1 SEHNR and CDR2 FQNEAQ (reference sequence). CDR3 bases: TGTGCCAGCAGCTTAGAGGGAGGTCCGGGACTAGCGGGAGATGAGCAGTACTTC. Translated: CASSLEGGPGLAGDEQYF. The variable domain in full, completed from reference TRBV7-9 and TRBJ2-7, reads DTGVSQNPRHKITKRGQNVTFRCDPISEHNRLYWYRQTLGQGPEFLTYFQNEAQLEKSRLLSDRFSAERPKGSFSTLEIQRTEQGDSAMYLCASSLEGGPGLAGDEQYFGPGTRLTVT.

The chain links TRBV20-1 to TRBJ1-5; D is undetermined. The CDR3 totals 12 residues. The ends were cut back, 3 bases at V and 5 bases at J, with 8 bases in the middle. From germline, CDR1 is DFQATT and CDR2 SNEGSKA (reference sequence). CDR3 sequence reads: CSASAGDQPQHF. For the CDR3, the DNA is TGCAGTGCTAGTGCCGGGGATCAGCCCCAGCATTTT.

J is TRBJ1-1 and V is TRBV6-7, with 7 nucleotides matching TRBD1. TRBV6-7 belongs to the ORF category, with a function that is uncertain. The CDR3 has 13 residues. V trimming: 5 bases; J trimming: 5 bases; junction bases outside the gene matches: 5. The CDR3 sequence is CASSDRERTEAFF. The CDR3 DNA follows: TGTGCCAGCAGTGACAGGGAAAGGACTGAAGCTTTCTTT.

The sample holds a few counts of this clone. The chain couples TRBV5-6 to TRBJ1-2; D is perhaps TRBD1 (5 bases). The CDR3 is 17 amino acids. Germline V gives CDR1 SGHDT, CDR2 YYEEEE. Trimming removed 2 bases at V and 2 bases at J, with 19 bases between. The CDR3 DNA is TGTGCCAGCAGCTTTGTCTCAGGGAGGGGTCTGAACTATGGCTACACCTTC. As protein: CASSFVSGRGLNYGYTF.

This rearrangement joins TRBV7-2 to TRBJ2-3, with D possibly TRBD2 on 6 matching bases. In germline, CDR1 is SGHTA, CDR2 FQGNSA. The CDR3 sequence is 15 residues long. V lost 2 bases, J lost 9 bases, and 18 bases lay in between. In DNA form, the CDR3 reads TGTGCCAGCAGCTTACTAGGGACTGACGGGGGAACGCAGTATTTT. Its protein product is CASSLLGTDGGTQYF.

This clone is medium-sized. This sequence joins TRBV7-2 and TRBJ1-2, with D possibly being TRBD1 (5 bases). Trimming took off 2 bases at V and 2 bases at J, with 15 bases between the two ends. The CDR3 runs 16 residues. Germline CDR1 SGHTA, CDR2 FQGNSA. CDR3 in amino acids: CASSLPRASYNYGYTF. The CDR3, as DNA: TGTGCCAGCAGCTTACCCAGGGCCTCATACAACTATGGCTACACCTTC.

This chain links TRBV28 with TRBJ1-1, with a weak D call TRBD1 (6 bases). V lost 6 bases to trimming and J lost 8 bases, with 16 bases between them. Germline-derived CDR1 and CDR2 are MDHEN and SYDVKM. The CDR3 loop spans 13 amino acids. The CDR3, as DNA: TGTGCCAGCAGGATTAACAGGGTAAGGGAAGCTTTCTTT. It codes for CASRINRVREAFF.